The 14 T cell receptor beta chains presented below share a single source sample, sequenced in a study of spatial heterogeneity in lung cancer. Study conclusions and caveats: Higher tumor mutation counts went along with higher counts of expanded intratumoral alpha and beta TCRs.

One entry per CDR3 protein, called by TCRdb with MiXCR from the 5' RACE reads. This repertoire shows about 100,000 distinct CDR3 sequences, 3.5% to 5% found once; its top ten account for around 21%. For these receptors, no antigen is known. Time point meaning: sample taken at primary tumor resection. The sample consisted of lung tumor tissue, taken at surgery. The receptor source for this set is a male donor with early-stage non-small cell lung cancer.

This clonotype was recorded many times. The chain joins TRBV10-2 to TRBJ1-2; D might be TRBD1 (6 bases). The germline V and J ends were trimmed by 6 bases and 5 bases, with 10 bases remaining between them. Germline CDR1 and CDR2: WSHSY and SAAADI. This CDR3 has 12 amino acids. The chain's CDR3 is CASRGGSYGYTF. The CDR3, as DNA: TGCGCCAGCAGAGGGGGTTCATATGGCTACACCTTC.

This clonotype was observed at least ten times. The chain combines TRBV4-1 with TRBJ2-3, with TRBD2 identical over 11 bases. Germline V gene data show CDR1 as MGHRA and CDR2 as YSYEKL. J gave up 5 bases and V 0 bases, and 13 bases lay outside the gene matches. This CDR3 contains 19 residues. The CDR3 region has the DNA TGCGCCAGCAGCCAAGACCTCCCTAGCGGGAGGTCGTGGATAGATACGCAGTATTTT. It codes for CASSQDLPSGRSWIDTQYF.

V is TRBV4-3 and J is TRBJ1-1; 8 bases line up with TRBD1. V trimming: 4 bases; J trimming: 3 bases; junction bases outside the gene matches: 4. This CDR3 spans 14 amino acids. Germline CDR1 LGHNA, CDR2 YSLEER. Here the CDR3 DNA reads TGCGCCAGCAGCCGAGGGACAGGCTACACTGAAGCTTTCTTT. It specifies CASSRGTGYTEAFF.

In this sample, this clonotype turned up many times. The chain carries TRBV5-1 and TRBJ2-3; D remains unclear. CDR1 is SGHRS, CDR2 YFSETQ, per germline. The CDR3 runs to 14 residues. Trimming took 5 bases from V and 1 from J, leaving 11 bases between them. CDR3 DNA sequence: TGCGCCAGCAGGTCAGGTGCGGGCACAGATACGCAGTATTTT. Protein: CASRSGAGTDTQYF.

The sample holds many counts of this clonotype. The J gene is TRBJ1-4, the V gene TRBV11-2; D remains unclear. Germline lookup yields CDR1 SGHAT and CDR2 FQNNGV. This CDR3 contains 16 residues. Trimming took off 3 bases at V and 2 bases at J, with 13 bases between the two ends. CDR3 nucleotides: TGTGCCAGCAGCTTTAGTGGTGGAGGCACTAATGAAAAACTGTTTTTT. This translates into CASSFSGGGTNEKLFF.

This clonotype has ten or more counts. The rearrangement joins TRBV5-1 to TRBJ2-2; D is possibly TRBD1 (6 bases). The V end lost 2 bases, the J end lost 1 base, and 12 bases lay between the germline ends. From germline, CDR1 is SGHRS and CDR2 YFSETQ. The CDR3 runs 16 residues. Written as DNA, the CDR3 is TGCGCCAGCAGCTTACAGGGAAATATGAACACCGGGGAGCTGTTTTTT. This sequence encodes CASSLQGNMNTGELFF.

Many counts were recorded for this clonotype. J is TRBJ1-1 and V is TRBV5-1; D ambiguous. This CDR3 is built from 16 residues. Trimming left V 4 bases short and J 3 bases short, with 19 bases between. Looked up from germline, CDR1 is SGHRS and CDR2 is YFSETQ. CDR3 sequence: CASSIGASRLDTEAFF. The CDR3 bases are TGCGCCAGCAGCATCGGTGCCTCCCGCCTGGACACTGAAGCTTTCTTT.

This clonotype was recorded many times. The DNA for the CDR3 is TGTGCCAGCAGTTATAGTGGCAGCTTAATGAACACTGAAGCTTTCTTT. As protein: CASSYSGSLMNTEAFF. This chain connects TRBV6-6 to TRBJ1-1; no clear D. V was clipped by 3 bases and J by 0 bases, with 14 bases between them. Germline-derived CDR1 and CDR2 are MNHNY and SVGAGI (reference sequence). There are 16 residues in the CDR3.

This clonotype has ten or more counts. This rearrangement joins TRBV14 to TRBJ2-2; D might be TRBD1 or TRBD2, each matching 6 bases. The CDR3 contains 15 residues. Looked up from germline, CDR1 is SGHDN and CDR2 is FVKESK. V was trimmed by 0 bases and J by 5 bases, leaving 10 bases between them. CDR3 DNA: TGTGCCAGCAGCCAAGATTTAGGGGGGACCGGGGAGCTGTTTTTT. It yields the protein CASSQDLGGTGELFF.

This clonotype has at least ten counts. The V call is TRBV12-3 or TRBV12-4, the J call TRBJ1-1, with a tentative D call TRBD1 (5 bases). Trimming left V 6 bases short and J 13 bases short, with 15 bases between. The CDR3 sequence is 11 residues long. The CDR3 loop reads CASSAGTQDFF. The CDR3 DNA reads as TGTGCCAGCAGCGCCGGGACCCAAGATTTCTTT.

This clonotype has only a few counts. Just one base apart from a much larger clone, this may be a read error. The chain uses TRBV7-2 and TRBJ1-5; 8 nucleotides agree with TRBD1. Germline CDR1 SGHTA, CDR2 FQGNSA. The CDR3 consists of 14 residues. DNA for the CDR3: TGTGTCAGCAGCCCCGACAGGGGAGACCAGCCCCAGCATTTT. Translating gives CVSSPDRGDQPQHF.

This clonotype has at least ten counts. The chain joins TRBV29-1 to TRBJ2-1; no clear D gene. With 7 bases removed from V and 2 bases from J, the gap between germline ends came to 9 bases. Per the germline V gene, CDR1 is SQVTM and CDR2 is ANQGSEA. There are 12 residues in the CDR3. This CDR3 reads CSAQGPYNEQFF. As DNA, the CDR3 is TGCAGCGCCCAAGGTCCCTACAATGAGCAGTTCTTC.

This clonotype was observed many times. J is TRBJ2-7 and V is TRBV5-6; 14 nucleotides match TRBD2. The CDR3 extends over 15 amino acids. J lost 4 bases, V lost 4 bases, and 4 bases had no gene match. Germline V CDR1 and CDR2: SGHDT, YYEEEE. CDR3 in amino acids: CASSVGTSGSYEQYF. As DNA, the CDR3 is TGTGCCAGCAGCGTTGGGACTAGCGGGAGTTACGAGCAGTACTTC.

The chain combines TRBV29-1 with TRBJ2-5; TRBD2 might be the D (6 bases). Per the germline V gene, CDR1 is SQVTM and CDR2 is ANQGSEA. The CDR3 spans 13 residues. V was cut by 6 bases and J by 1 base, with 12 bases left in between. The DNA for the CDR3 is TGCAGCGTCCGCGGGACTCTCCAAGAGACCCAGTACTTC. Residues: CSVRGTLQETQYF.